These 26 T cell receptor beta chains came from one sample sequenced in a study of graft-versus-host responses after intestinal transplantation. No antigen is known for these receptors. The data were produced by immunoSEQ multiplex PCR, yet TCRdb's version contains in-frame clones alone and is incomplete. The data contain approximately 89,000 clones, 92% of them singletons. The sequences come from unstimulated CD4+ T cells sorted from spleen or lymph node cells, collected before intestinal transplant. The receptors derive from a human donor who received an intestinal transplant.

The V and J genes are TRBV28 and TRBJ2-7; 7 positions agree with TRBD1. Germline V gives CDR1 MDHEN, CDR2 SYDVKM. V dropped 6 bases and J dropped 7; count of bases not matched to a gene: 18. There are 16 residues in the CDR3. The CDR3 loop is CASSPGTAQGSGEQYF. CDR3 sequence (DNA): TGTGCCAGCAGCCCAGGGACAGCTCAAGGGTCGGGGGAGCAGTACTTC.

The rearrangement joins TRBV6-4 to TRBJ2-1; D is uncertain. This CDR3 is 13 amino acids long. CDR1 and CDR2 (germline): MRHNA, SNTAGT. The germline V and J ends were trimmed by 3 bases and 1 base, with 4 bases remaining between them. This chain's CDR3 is CASSESSYNEQFF. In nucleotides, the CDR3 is TGTGCCAGCAGTGAATCGTCCTACAATGAGCAGTTCTTC.

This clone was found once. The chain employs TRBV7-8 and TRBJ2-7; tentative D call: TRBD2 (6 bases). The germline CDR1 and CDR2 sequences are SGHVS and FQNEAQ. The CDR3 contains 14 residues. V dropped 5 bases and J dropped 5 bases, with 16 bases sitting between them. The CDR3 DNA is TGTGCCAGCAGCATGCGGAGGGCCAGGAACGAGCAGTACTTC. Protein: CASSMRRARNEQYF.

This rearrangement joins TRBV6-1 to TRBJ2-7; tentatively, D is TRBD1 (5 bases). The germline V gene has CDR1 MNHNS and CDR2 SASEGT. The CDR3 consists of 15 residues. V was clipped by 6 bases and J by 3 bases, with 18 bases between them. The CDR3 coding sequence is TGTGCCAGCAGACCAACCAGGGTAGGCCACTACGAGCAGTACTTC. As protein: CASRPTRVGHYEQYF.

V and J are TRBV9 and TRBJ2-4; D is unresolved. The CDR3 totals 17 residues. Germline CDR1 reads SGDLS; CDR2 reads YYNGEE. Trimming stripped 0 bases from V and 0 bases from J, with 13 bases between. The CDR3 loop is CASSVDFRFSAKNIQYF. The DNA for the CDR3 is TGTGCCAGCAGCGTAGATTTTCGGTTTTCAGCCAAAAACATTCAGTACTTC.

CDR3 amino acids: CASSDLGAGSYNEQFF. CDR3 DNA: TGTGCCAGCAGTGACCTAGGGGCAGGCTCCTACAATGAGCAGTTCTTC. The chain uses TRBV6-4 and TRBJ2-1; D may be TRBD1 (5 bases). CDR3 length: 16 residues. The ends were cut back, 2 bases at V and 0 bases at J, with 11 bases in the middle. CDR1 MRHNA and CDR2 SNTAGT come from the germline V gene.

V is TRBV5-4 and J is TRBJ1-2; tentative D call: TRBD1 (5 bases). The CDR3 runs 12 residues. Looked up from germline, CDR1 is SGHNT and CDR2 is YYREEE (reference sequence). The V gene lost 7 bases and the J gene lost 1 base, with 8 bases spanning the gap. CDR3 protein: CASRQNNYGYTF. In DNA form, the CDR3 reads TGTGCCAGCCGACAGAATAACTATGGCTACACCTTC.

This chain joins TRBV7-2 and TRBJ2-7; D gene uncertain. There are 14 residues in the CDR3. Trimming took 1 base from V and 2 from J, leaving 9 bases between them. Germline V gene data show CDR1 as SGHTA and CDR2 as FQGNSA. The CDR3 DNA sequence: TGTGCCAGCAGCTTAGTTACAGCCGCCTACGAGCAGTACTTC. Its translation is CASSLVTAAYEQYF.

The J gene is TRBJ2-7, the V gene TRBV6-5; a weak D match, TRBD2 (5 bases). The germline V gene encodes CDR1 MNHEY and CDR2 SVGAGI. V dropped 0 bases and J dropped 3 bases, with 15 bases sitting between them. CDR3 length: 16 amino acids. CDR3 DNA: TGTGCCAGCAGTTACTCGATGGCAGCCGAGGGCTACGAGCAGTACTTC. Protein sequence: CASSYSMAAEGYEQYF.

The CDR3 reads CASSQREPHEQYF. The CDR3 DNA reads as TGTGCCAGCAGTCAGCGGGAGCCCCACGAGCAGTACTTC. This rearrangement joins TRBV11-2 to TRBJ2-7; 8 nucleotides line up with TRBD2. J lost 5 bases, V lost 6 bases, and 6 bases had no gene match. Germline-derived CDR1 and CDR2 are SGHAT and FQNNGV. This CDR3 region has 13 residues. The complete variable domain, with remaining parts taken from reference TRBV11-2 and TRBJ2-7, reads EAGVAQSPRYKIIEKRQSVAFWCNPISGHATLYWYQQILGQGPKLLIQFQNNGVVDDSQLPKDRFSAERLKGVDSTLKIQPAKLEDSAVYLCASSQREPHEQYFGPGTRLTVT.

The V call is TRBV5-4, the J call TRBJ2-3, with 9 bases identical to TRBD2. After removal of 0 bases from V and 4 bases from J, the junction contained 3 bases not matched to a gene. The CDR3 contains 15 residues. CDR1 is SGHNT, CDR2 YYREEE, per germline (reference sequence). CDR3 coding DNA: TGTGCCAGCAGCTTGGGCGGGGGGGCTGCAGATACGCAGTATTTT. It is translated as CASSLGGGAADTQYF.

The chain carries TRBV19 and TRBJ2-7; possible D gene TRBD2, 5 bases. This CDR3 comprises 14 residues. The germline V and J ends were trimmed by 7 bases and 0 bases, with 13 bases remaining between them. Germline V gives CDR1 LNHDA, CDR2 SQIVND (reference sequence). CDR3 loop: CASNEGLLSYEQYF. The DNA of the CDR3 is TGTGCCAGTAACGAAGGACTTCTCTCCTACGAGCAGTACTTC. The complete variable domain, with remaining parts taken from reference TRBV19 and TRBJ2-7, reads DGGITQSPKYLFRKEGQNVTLSCEQNLNHDAMYWYRQDPGQGLRLIYYSQIVNDFQKGDIAEGYSVSREKKESFPLTVTSAQKNPTAFYLCASNEGLLSYEQYFGPGTRLTVT.

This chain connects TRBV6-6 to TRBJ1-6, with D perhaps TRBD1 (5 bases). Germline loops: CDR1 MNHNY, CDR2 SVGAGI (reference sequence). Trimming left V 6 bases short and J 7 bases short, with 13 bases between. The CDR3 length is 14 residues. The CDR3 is CASRMTEENSPLHF. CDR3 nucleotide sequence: TGTGCCAGCAGGATGACAGAGGAAAATTCACCCCTCCACTTT.

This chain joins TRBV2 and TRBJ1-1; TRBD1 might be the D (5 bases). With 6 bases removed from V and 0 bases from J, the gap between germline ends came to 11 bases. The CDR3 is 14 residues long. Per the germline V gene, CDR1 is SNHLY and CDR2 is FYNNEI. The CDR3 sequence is CASSRGVMNTEAFF. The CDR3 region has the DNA TGTGCCAGCAGCCGGGGGGTTATGAACACTGAAGCTTTCTTT.

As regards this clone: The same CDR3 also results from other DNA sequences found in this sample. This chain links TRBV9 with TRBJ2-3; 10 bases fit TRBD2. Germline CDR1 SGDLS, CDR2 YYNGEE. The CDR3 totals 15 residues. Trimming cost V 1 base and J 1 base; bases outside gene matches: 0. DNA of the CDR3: TGTGCCAGCAGCGTACTAGCGGGGGGCACAGATACGCAGTATTTT. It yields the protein CASSVLAGGTDTQYF.

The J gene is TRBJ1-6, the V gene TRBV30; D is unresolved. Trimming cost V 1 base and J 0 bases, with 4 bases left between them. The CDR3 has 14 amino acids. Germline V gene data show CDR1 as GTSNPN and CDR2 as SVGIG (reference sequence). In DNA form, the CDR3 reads TGTGCCTGGAGTGAGAGCTCCTATAATTCACCCCTCCACTTT. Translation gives CAWSESSYNSPLHF.

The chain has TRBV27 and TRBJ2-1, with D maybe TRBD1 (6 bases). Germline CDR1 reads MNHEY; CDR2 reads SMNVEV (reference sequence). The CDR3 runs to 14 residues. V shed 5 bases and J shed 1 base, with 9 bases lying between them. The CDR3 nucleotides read TGTGCCAGCAGTGGAGGACAGTCCTACAATGAGCAGTTCTTC. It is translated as CASSGGQSYNEQFF.

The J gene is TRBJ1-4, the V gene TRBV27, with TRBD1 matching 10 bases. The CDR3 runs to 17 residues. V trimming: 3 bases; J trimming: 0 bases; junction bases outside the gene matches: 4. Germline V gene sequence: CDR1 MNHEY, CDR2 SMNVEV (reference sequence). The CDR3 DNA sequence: TGTGCCAGCAGTTTGTGGGGGACAGGGGCAACTAATGAAAAACTGTTTTTT. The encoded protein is CASSLWGTGATNEKLFF.

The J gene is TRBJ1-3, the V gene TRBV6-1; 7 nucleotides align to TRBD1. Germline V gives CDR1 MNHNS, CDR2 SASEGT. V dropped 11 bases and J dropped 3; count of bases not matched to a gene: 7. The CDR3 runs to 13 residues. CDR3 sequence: CALTGTDGNTIYF. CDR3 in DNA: TGTGCCCTTACCGGGACAGATGGAAACACCATATATTTT.

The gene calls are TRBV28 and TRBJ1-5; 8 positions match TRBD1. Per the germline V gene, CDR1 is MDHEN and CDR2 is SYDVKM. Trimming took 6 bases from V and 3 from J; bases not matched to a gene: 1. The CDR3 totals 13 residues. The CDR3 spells CASRGQVNQPQHF. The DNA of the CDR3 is TGTGCCAGCAGGGGACAGGTCAATCAGCCCCAGCATTTT. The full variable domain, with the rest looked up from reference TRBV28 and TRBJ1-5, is DVKVTQSSRYLVKRTGEKVFLECVQDMDHENMFWYRQDPGLGLRLIYFSYDVKMKEKGDIPEGYSVSREKKERFSLILESASTNQTSMYLCASRGQVNQPQHFGDGTRLSIL.

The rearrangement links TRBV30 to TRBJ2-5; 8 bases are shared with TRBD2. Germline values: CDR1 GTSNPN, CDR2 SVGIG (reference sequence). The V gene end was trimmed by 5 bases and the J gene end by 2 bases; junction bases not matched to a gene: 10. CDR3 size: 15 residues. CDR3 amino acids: CAWDRSGGPQETQYF. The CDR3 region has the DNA TGTGCCTGGGATCGGAGCGGGGGCCCACAAGAGACCCAGTACTTC. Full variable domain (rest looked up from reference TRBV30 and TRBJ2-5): SQTIHQWPATLVQPVGSPLSLECTVEGTSNPNLYWYRQAAGRGLQLLFYSVGIGQISSEVPQNLSASRPQDRQFILSSKKLLLSDSGFYLCAWDRSGGPQETQYFGPGTRLLVL.

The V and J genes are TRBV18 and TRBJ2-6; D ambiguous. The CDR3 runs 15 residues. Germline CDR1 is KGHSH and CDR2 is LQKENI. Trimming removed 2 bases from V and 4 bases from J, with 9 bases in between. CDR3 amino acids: CASSPVSSGANVLTF. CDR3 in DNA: TGTGCCAGCTCACCAGTCTCGTCGGGGGCCAACGTCCTGACTTTC.

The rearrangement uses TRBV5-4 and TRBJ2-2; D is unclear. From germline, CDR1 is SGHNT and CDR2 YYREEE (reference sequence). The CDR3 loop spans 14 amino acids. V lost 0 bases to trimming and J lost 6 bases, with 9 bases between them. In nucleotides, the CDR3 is TGTGCCAGCAGCTTGGACCTAGTCCCCGGGGAGCTGTTTTTT. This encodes CASSLDLVPGELFF.

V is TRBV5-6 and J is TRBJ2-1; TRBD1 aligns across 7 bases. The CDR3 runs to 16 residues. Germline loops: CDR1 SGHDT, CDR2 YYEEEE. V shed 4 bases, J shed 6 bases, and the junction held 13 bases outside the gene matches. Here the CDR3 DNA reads TGTGCCAGCAGCCCAAAGACAGGGACCCACTTCAATGAGCAGTTCTTC. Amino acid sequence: CASSPKTGTHFNEQFF.

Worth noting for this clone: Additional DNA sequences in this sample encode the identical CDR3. The CDR3 region has the DNA TGTGCCAGCAGCTACAGGGGTGCTAACTATGGCTACACCTTC. The encoded protein is CASSYRGANYGYTF. The V gene is TRBV6-5, the J gene TRBJ1-2; 7 bases fit TRBD1. Unmatched junction bases numbered 4, after V lost 6 bases and J lost 0 bases. The germline CDR1 and CDR2 sequences are MNHEY and SVGAGI. The CDR3 runs to 14 residues.

The CDR3 is CASSLIGVRDNEQFF. CDR3 in DNA: TGTGCCAGCAGCCTAATAGGGGTTCGGGACAATGAGCAGTTCTTC. This chain connects TRBV7-3 to TRBJ2-1; D might be TRBD1 (5 bases). CDR3 length equals 15 residues. The V end lost 5 bases, the J end lost 5 bases, and 16 bases lay between the germline ends. The germline gives CDR1 SGHTA, CDR2 FQGTGA.